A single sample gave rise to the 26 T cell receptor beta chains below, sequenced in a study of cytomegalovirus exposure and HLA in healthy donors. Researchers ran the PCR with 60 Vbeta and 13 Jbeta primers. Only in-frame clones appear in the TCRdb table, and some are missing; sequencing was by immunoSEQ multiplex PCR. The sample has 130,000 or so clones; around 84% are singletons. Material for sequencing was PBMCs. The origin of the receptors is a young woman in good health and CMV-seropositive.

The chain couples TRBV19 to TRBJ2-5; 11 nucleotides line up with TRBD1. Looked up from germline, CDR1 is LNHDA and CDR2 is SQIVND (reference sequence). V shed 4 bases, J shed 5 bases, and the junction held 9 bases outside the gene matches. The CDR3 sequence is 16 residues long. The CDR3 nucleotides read TGTGCCAGTAGTACAAGGACAGGGGGCTTGGGGGAGACCCAGTACTTC. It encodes CASSTRTGGLGETQYF.

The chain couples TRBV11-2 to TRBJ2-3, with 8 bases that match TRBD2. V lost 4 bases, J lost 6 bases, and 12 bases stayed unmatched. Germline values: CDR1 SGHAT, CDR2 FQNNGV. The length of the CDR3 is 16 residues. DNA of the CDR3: TGTGCCAGCAGCTCGGATCCCGAGCGGGGGACCGATACGCAGTATTTT. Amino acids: CASSSDPERGTDTQYF.

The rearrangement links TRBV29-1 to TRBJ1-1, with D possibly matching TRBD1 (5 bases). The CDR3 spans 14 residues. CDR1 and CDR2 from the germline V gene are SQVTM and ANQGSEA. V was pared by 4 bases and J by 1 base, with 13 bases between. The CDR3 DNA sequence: TGCAGCGTTGTACAGGAATTCGGGAACACTGAAGCTTTCTTT. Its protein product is CSVVQEFGNTEAFF.

CDR3 protein: CSVGLAVAYEQYF. In DNA, the CDR3 is TGCAGCGTTGGACTGGCCGTCGCCTACGAGCAGTACTTC. The chain has TRBV29-1 and TRBJ2-7; no clear D gene. Trimming removed 4 bases from V and 2 bases from J, with 12 bases in between. The germline V gene has CDR1 SQVTM and CDR2 ANQGSEA. This CDR3 has 13 residues.

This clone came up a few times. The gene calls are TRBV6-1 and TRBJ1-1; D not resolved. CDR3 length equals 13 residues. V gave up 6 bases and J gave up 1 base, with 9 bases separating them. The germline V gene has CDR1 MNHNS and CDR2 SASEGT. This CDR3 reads CASRARTNTEAFF. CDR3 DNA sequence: TGTGCCAGCAGGGCACGAACGAACACTGAAGCTTTCTTT.

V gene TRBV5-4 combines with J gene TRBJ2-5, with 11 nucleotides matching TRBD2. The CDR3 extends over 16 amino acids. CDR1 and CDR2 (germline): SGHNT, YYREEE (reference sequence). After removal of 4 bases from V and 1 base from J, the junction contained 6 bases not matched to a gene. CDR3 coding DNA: TGTGCCAGCAGCCCACGACTAGCGGGGCGCCAAGAGACCCAGTACTTC. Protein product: CASSPRLAGRQETQYF.

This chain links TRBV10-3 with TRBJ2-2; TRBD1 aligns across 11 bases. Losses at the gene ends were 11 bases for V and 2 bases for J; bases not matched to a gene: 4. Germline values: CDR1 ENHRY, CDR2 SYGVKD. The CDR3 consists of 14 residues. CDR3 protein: CAAGQGANTGELFF. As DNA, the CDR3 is TGTGCCGCCGGACAGGGGGCAAACACCGGGGAGCTGTTTTTT.

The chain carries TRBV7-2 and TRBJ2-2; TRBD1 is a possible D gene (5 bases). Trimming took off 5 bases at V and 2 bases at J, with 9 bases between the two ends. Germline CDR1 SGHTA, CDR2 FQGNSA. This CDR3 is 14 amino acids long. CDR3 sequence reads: CASSRQSNTGELFF. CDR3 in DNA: TGTGCCAGCAGCCGACAGTCAAACACCGGGGAGCTGTTTTTT.

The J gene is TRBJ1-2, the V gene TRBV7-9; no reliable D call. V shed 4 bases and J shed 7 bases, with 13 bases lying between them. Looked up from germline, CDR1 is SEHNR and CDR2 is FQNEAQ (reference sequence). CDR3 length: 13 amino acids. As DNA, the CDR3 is TGTGCCAGCAGCTCCAAGGGAGGGAGTGGCTACACCTTC. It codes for CASSSKGGSGYTF.

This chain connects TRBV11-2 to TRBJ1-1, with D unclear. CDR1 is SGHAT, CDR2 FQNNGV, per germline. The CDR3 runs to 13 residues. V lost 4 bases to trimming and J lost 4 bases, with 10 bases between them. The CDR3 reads CASSSGEVTEAFF. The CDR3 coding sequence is TGTGCCAGCAGCTCCGGTGAAGTCACTGAAGCTTTCTTT.

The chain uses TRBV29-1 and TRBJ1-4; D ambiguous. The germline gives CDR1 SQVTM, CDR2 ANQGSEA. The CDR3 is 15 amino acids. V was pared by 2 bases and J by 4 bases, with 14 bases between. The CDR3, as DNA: TGCAGCGTTGAACCCCCCCAGACAATTAATGAAAAACTGTTTTTT. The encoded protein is CSVEPPQTINEKLFF.

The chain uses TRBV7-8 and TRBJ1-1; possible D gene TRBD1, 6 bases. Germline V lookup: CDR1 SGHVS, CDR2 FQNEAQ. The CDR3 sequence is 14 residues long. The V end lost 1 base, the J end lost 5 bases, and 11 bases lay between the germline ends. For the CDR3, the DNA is TGTGCCAGCAGCTTAGGAGGGGGACCAACTGAAGCTTTCTTT. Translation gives CASSLGGGPTEAFF.

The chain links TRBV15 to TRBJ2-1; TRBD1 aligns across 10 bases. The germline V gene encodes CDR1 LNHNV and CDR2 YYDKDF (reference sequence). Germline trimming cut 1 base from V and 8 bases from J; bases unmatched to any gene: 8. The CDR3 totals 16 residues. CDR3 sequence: CATSRAGTGDRHEQFF. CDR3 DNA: TGTGCCACCAGCAGAGCGGGGACAGGGGATCGACATGAGCAGTTCTTC. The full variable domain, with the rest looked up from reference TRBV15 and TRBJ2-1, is DAMVIQNPRYQVTQFGKPVTLSCSQTLNHNVMYWYQQKSSQAPKLLFHYYDKDFNNEADTPDNFQSRRPNTSFCFLDIRSPGLGDTAMYLCATSRAGTGDRHEQFFGPGTRLTVL.

The CDR3 coding sequence is TGTGCCAGCAGTGACAGGGTCACAGATACGCAGTATTTT. This encodes CASSDRVTDTQYF. This chain connects TRBV6-1 to TRBJ2-3; D is perhaps TRBD1 (5 bases). The CDR3 loop spans 13 amino acids. Germline V gene sequence: CDR1 MNHNS, CDR2 SASEGT. Trimming removed 3 bases at V and 2 bases at J, with 6 bases between.

CDR3 in amino acids: CAWRRIKLRQGGAFF. The CDR3, as DNA: TGTGCCTGGAGACGGATAAAGCTAAGACAGGGTGGAGCTTTCTTT. The genes are TRBV30 and TRBJ1-1; 7 bases align to TRBD1. Germline V gene data show CDR1 as GTSNPN and CDR2 as SVGIG (reference sequence). The CDR3 is 15 residues long. V lost 3 bases, J lost 10 bases, and 17 bases stayed unmatched.

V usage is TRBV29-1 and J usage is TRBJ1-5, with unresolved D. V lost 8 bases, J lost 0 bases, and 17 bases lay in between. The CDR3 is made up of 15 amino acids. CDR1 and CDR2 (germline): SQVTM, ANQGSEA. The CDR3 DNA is TGCAGCCCCGTAGCCCGCCGGGGTAGCAATCAGCCCCAGCATTTT. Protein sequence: CSPVARRGSNQPQHF.

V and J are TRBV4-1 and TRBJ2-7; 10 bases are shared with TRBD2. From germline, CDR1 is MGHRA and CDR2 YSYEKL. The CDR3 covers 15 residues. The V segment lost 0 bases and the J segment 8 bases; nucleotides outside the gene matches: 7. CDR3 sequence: CASSQEKRGGLKQYF. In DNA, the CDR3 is TGCGCCAGCAGCCAAGAGAAGCGGGGGGGCCTCAAGCAGTACTTC.

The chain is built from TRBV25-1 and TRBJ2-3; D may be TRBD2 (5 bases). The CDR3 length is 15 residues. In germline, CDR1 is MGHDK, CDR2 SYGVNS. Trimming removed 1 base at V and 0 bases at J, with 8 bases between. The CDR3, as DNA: TGTGCCAGCAGTGAATTTCGGGATAGCACAGATACGCAGTATTTT. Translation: CASSEFRDSTDTQYF.

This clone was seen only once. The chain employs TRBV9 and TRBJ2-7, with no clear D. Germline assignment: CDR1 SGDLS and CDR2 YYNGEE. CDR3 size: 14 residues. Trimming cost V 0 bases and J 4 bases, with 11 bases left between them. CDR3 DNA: TGTGCCAGCAGCGTAGGAGAATTAAATTACGAGCAGTACTTC. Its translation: CASSVGELNYEQYF.

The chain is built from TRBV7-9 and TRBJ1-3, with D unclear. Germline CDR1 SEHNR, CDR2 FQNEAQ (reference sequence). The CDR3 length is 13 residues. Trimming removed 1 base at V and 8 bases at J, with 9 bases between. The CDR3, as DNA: TGTGCCAGCAGCTTAGGGGTCGCGGACACCATATATTTT. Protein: CASSLGVADTIYF.

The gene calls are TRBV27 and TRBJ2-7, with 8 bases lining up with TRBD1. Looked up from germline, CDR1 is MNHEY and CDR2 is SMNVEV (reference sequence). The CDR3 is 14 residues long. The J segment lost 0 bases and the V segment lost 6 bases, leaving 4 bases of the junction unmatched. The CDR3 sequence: CASRQTGDSYEQYF. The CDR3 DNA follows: TGTGCCAGCAGACAGACAGGGGACTCCTACGAGCAGTACTTC.

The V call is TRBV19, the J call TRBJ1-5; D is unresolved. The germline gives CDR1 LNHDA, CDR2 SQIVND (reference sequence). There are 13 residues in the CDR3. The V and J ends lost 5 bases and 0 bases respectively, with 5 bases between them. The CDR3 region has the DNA TGTGCCAGTAGTTCGGTTAGCAATCAGCCCCAGCATTTT. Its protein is CASSSVSNQPQHF.

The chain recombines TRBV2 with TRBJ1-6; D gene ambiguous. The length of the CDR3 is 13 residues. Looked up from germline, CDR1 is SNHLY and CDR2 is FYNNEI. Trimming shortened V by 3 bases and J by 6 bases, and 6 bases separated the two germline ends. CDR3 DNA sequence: TGTGCCAGCAGTGATCGGTTTAATTCACCCCTCCACTTT. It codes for CASSDRFNSPLHF.

As DNA, the CDR3 is TGTGCCAGCAGTTTAGGAGGGGTCGGGGAGCTGTTTTTT. Its protein is CASSLGGVGELFF. The rearrangement joins TRBV27 to TRBJ2-2, with D tentatively TRBD2 (6 bases). This CDR3 spans 13 amino acids. Germline loops: CDR1 MNHEY, CDR2 SMNVEV (reference sequence). V was clipped by 2 bases and J by 7 bases, with 8 bases between them.

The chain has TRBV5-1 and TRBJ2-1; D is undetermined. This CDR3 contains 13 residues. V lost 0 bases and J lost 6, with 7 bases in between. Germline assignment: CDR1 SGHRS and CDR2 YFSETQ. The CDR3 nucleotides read TGCGCCAGCAGCTTGGTGCCCAGCAATGAGCAGTTCTTC. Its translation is CASSLVPSNEQFF.

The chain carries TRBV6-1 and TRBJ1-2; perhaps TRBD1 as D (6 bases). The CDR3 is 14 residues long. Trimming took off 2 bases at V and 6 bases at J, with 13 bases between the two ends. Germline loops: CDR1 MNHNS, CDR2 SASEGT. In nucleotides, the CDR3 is TGTGCCAGCAGTGAACGGCAGGGGTTGAATGGCTACACCTTC. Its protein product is CASSERQGLNGYTF.